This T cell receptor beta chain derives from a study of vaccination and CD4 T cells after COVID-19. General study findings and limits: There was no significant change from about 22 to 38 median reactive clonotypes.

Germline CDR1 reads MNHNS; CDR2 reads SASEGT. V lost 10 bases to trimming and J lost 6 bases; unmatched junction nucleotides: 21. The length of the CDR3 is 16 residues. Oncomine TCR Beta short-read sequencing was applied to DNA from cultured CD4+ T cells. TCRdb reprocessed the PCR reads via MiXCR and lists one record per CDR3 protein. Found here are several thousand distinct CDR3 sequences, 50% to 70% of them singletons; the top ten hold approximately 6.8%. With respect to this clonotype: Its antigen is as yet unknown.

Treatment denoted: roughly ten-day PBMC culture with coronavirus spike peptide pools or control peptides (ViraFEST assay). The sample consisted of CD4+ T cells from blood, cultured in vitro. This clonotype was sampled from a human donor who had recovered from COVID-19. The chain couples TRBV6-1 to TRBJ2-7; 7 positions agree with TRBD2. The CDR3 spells CATTPYKGGGEGEQYF. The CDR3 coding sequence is TGTGCCACCACCCCCTATAAGGGCGGGGGAGAGGGCGAGCAGTACTTC.